The 30 T cell receptor beta chains given below trace back to one sample, sequenced in a study of blood T cell repertoires in COVID-19. The method was immunoSEQ multiplex PCR; TCRdb's version includes in-frame clones alone and lacks a portion of them. Among a few hundred thousand clones, 87% were seen once, and the ten largest hold 3% to 3.5%. The sequencing input was peripheral blood. These receptors all stem from a man aged 18 to 30 with active or convalescent COVID-19.

The chain carries TRBV7-2 and TRBJ2-3, with a tentative D call TRBD2 (6 bases). This CDR3 has 16 amino acids. Germline V gene lookup returns CDR1 SGHTA and CDR2 FQGNSA. V was pared by 4 bases and J by 4 bases, with 18 bases between. The CDR3 DNA is TGTGCCAGCAGCTCCCCGTCCGGGGGAGCGGCAGATACGCAGTATTTT. Protein sequence: CASSSPSGGAADTQYF.

The J gene is TRBJ1-2, the V gene TRBV24-1; D remains ambiguous. V dropped 7 bases and J dropped 4 bases, with 6 bases sitting between them. Germline CDR1 KGHDR, CDR2 SFDVKD. The length of the CDR3 is 11 residues. The CDR3 region is CATRTVYGYTF. CDR3 bases: TGTGCCACCAGAACAGTCTATGGCTACACCTTC.

The J gene is TRBJ1-6, the V gene TRBV4-3, with D possibly matching TRBD1 (6 bases). Per the germline V gene, CDR1 is LGHNA and CDR2 is YSLEER. V lost 0 bases and J 10 bases, leaving 13 bases between the germline ends. The CDR3 has 15 amino acids. Here the CDR3 reads CASSQESRGQSPLHF. In DNA, the CDR3 is TGCGCCAGCAGCCAAGAATCCAGGGGACAATCACCCCTCCACTTT.

The chain employs TRBV6-5 and TRBJ2-7; 11 bases agree with TRBD2. CDR3 length equals 15 residues. Germline V gene sequence: CDR1 MNHEY, CDR2 SVGAGI. V lost 6 bases, J lost 3 bases, and 7 bases stayed unmatched. The CDR3 region is CASSPGLADLYEQYF. The DNA of the CDR3 is TGTGCCAGCAGCCCGGGACTAGCGGACCTCTACGAGCAGTACTTC.

Points on this clone: Other nucleotide sequences in the sample specify the same CDR3. The chain combines TRBV20-1 with TRBJ2-5; a possible D gene is TRBD1 (5 bases). V was trimmed by 7 bases and J by 4 bases, leaving 10 bases between them. CDR1 is DFQATT and CDR2 is SNEGSKA in the germline V gene (reference sequence). The CDR3 is made up of 11 amino acids. Here the CDR3 DNA reads TGCAGTGGGGGCTTCGGAGAGACCCAGTACTTC. It encodes CSGGFGETQYF.

CDR3 in DNA: TGTGCCAGCAGTTACTCAACACTGCGACAGGGCTCAACTAATGAAAAACTGTTTTTT. Residues: CASSYSTLRQGSTNEKLFF. V gene TRBV6-2 or TRBV6-3 combines with J gene TRBJ1-4; 7 bases agree with TRBD1. Germline assignment: CDR1 MNHEY and CDR2 SVGEGT. This CDR3 region has 19 residues. With 0 bases clipped from V and 0 bases from J, the junction kept 10 bases outside the gene matches.

The CDR3 loop reads CASSSGFPTEAFF. The CDR3 DNA reads as TGTGCCAGCAGTTCAGGGTTCCCCACTGAAGCTTTCTTT. This chain uses TRBV13 with TRBJ1-1, with a weak D call TRBD1 (5 bases). Trimming shortened V by 6 bases and J by 4 bases, and 12 bases separated the two germline ends. CDR1 is PRHDT and CDR2 is FYEKMQ in the germline V gene (reference sequence). The CDR3 contains 13 residues. The full variable domain, with the rest looked up from reference TRBV13 and TRBJ1-1, is AAGVIQSPRHLIKEKRETATLKCYPIPRHDTVYWYQQGPGQDPQFLISFYEKMQSDKGSIPDRFSAQQFSDYHSELNMSSLELGDSALYFCASSSGFPTEAFFGQGTRLTVV.

CDR3 sequence reads: CASSLLGLSGQFF. The CDR3, as DNA: TGTGCCAGCAGCTTACTAGGACTTAGCGGGCAGTTCTTC. This sequence joins TRBV7-6 and TRBJ2-1; TRBD2 is a possible D gene (6 bases). Germline lookup yields CDR1 SGHVS and CDR2 FNYEAQ. V was clipped by 2 bases and J by 12 bases, with 14 bases between them. The CDR3 is made up of 13 amino acids.

With respect to this clone: One end of the junction is discordant with germline, which a read error may explain. This sequence joins TRBV11-2 and TRBJ2-7; 8 positions match TRBD1. This CDR3 is built from 12 residues. Germline lookup yields CDR1 SGHAT and CDR2 FQNNGV. CDR3 sequence reads: CASSGPLRDRTF. The CDR3 DNA sequence: TGTGCCAGCAGCGGGCCCCTCCGGGACAGGACTTTC.

The chain carries TRBV7-3 and TRBJ2-3, with 7 bases that match TRBD2. The CDR3 totals 16 residues. Germline trimming cut 5 bases from V and 5 bases from J; bases unmatched to any gene: 13. CDR1 and CDR2 (germline): SGHTA, FQGTGA. The DNA of the CDR3 is TGTGCCAGCAGCCTAAACCCCGGCGGGAGTGGAGATACGCAGTATTTT. Translating it yields CASSLNPGGSGDTQYF. The entire variable domain, with the rest obtained from reference TRBV7-3 and TRBJ2-3, is as follows: GAGVSQTPSNKVTEKGKYVELRCDPISGHTALYWYRQSLGQGPEFLIYFQGTGAADDSGLPNDRFFAVRPEGSVSTLKIQRTERGDSAVYLCASSLNPGGSGDTQYFGPGTRLTVL.

This sequence joins TRBV5-1 and TRBJ1-2; maybe TRBD1 (5 bases). V lost 0 bases, J lost 6 bases, and 12 bases lay in between. This CDR3 comprises 14 residues. The germline V gene has CDR1 SGHRS and CDR2 YFSETQ. As DNA, the CDR3 is TGCGCCAGCAGCTTGGAGGGCAGGGAGGATGGCTACACCTTC. As protein: CASSLEGREDGYTF.

The rearrangement links TRBV5-8 to TRBJ2-7, with 10 bases fitting TRBD1. Germline CDR1 is SGHTS and CDR2 is YDEGEE. V was pared by 2 bases and J by 5 bases, with 7 bases of the junction left unmatched. This CDR3 is 15 amino acids long. The CDR3 DNA reads TGTGCCAGCAGCTTCCGACAGGGGGCCCTTCACGAGCAGTACTTC. Protein product: CASSFRQGALHEQYF.

This rearrangement joins TRBV2 to TRBJ2-3, with TRBD2 matching 7 bases. V shed 2 bases and J 3 bases; nucleotides not matched to a gene: 5. Per germline, CDR1 SNHLY and CDR2 FYNNEI. The CDR3 consists of 15 residues. The CDR3: CASSEWGTITDTQYF. Here the CDR3 DNA reads TGTGCCAGCAGTGAATGGGGGACTATTACAGATACGCAGTATTTT.

This clone was picked up one time. This chain links TRBV15 with TRBJ2-7, with 7 bases identical to TRBD2. Germline V gene data show CDR1 as LNHNV and CDR2 as YYDKDF (reference sequence). CDR3 length: 17 amino acids. The V gene end was trimmed by 1 base and the J gene end by 1 base; junction bases not matched to a gene: 10. Here the CDR3 reads CATSRGEGSGLSYEQYF. CDR3 DNA: TGTGCCACCAGCAGAGGGGAGGGGAGCGGGCTATCCTACGAGCAGTACTTC.

This clone was seen once. This chain connects TRBV15 to TRBJ2-1, with 11 bases identical to TRBD2. Per germline, CDR1 LNHNV and CDR2 YYDKDF (reference sequence). The CDR3 spans 16 residues. J lost 5 bases, V lost 0 bases, and 3 bases had no gene match. CDR3 nucleotide sequence: TGTGCCACCAGCAGAGATTTGACTAGCGGGAACAATGAGCAGTTCTTC. As protein: CATSRDLTSGNNEQFF.

This clone was detected once. The gene calls are TRBV4-3 and TRBJ1-1, with a tentative D call TRBD1 (5 bases). Germline CDR1 reads LGHNA; CDR2 reads YSLEER. With 0 bases removed from V and 4 bases from J, the gap between germline ends came to 9 bases. The CDR3 is 14 amino acids. CDR3 in DNA: TGCGCCAGCAGCCAAGATGCGGGGGGCACTGAAGCTTTCTTT. This sequence encodes CASSQDAGGTEAFF.

The chain uses TRBV27 and TRBJ2-2; TRBD2 aligns across 7 bases. CDR1 and CDR2 from the germline V gene are MNHEY and SMNVEV (reference sequence). Losses at the gene ends were 0 bases for V and 7 bases for J; bases not matched to a gene: 11. This CDR3 has 17 residues. CDR3 coding DNA: TGTGCCAGCAGTTTATCGATTCGGCGGGAGAACGGCGGGGAGCTGTTTTTT. Amino acids: CASSLSIRRENGGELFF.

This chain connects TRBV19 to TRBJ2-6, with 7 bases aligning to TRBD1. Germline V gene sequence: CDR1 LNHDA, CDR2 SQIVND (reference sequence). Losses at the gene ends were 4 bases for V and 0 bases for J; bases not matched to a gene: 12. CDR3 size: 19 residues. CDR3 protein: CASSTTRQGRISGANVLTF. For the CDR3, the DNA is TGTGCCAGTAGTACAACCCGACAGGGAAGAATCTCTGGGGCCAACGTCCTGACTTTC.

The rearrangement joins TRBV7-3 to TRBJ2-2; D is uncertain. The CDR3 length is 14 residues. Germline values: CDR1 SGHTA, CDR2 FQGTGA. Between the trimmed V and J ends, which lost 5 bases and 2 bases, there was a span of 9 bases. Here the CDR3 reads CASSPATNTGELFF. CDR3 bases: TGTGCCAGCAGCCCCGCCACTAACACCGGGGAGCTGTTTTTT.

The chain joins TRBV9 to TRBJ2-2, with unresolved D. Per the germline V gene, CDR1 is SGDLS and CDR2 is YYNGEE. The CDR3 loop spans 13 amino acids. V lost 3 bases, J lost 9 bases, and 12 bases lay in between. The CDR3 nucleotides are TGTGCCAGCAGCGCCACTTCAAGCCGGGAGCTGTTTTTT. Its protein product is CASSATSSRELFF. Filled out from reference TRBV9 and TRBJ2-2, the complete variable domain reads DSGVTQTPKHLITATGQRVTLRCSPRSGDLSVYWYQQSLDQGLQFLIQYYNGEERAKGNILERFSAQQFPDLHSELNLSSLELGDSALYFCASSATSSRELFFGEGSRLTVL.

The V gene is TRBV6-2 or TRBV6-3, the J gene TRBJ1-2; tentatively, D is TRBD1 (6 bases). This CDR3 contains 14 residues. Trimming left V 4 bases short and J 8 bases short, with 17 bases between. Germline values: CDR1 MNHEY, CDR2 SVGEGT. Written as DNA, the CDR3 is TGTGCCAGCAGTTTCCCGCCAGGGGCGAGCGGCTACACCTTC. It yields the protein CASSFPPGASGYTF.

This chain joins TRBV15 and TRBJ1-6; 9 bases are a match to TRBD1. Germline CDR1 is LNHNV and CDR2 is YYDKDF (reference sequence). V lost 3 bases, J lost 9 bases, and 0 bases stayed unmatched. The CDR3 consists of 13 residues. The CDR3 sequence is CATSRDRGSPLHF. CDR3 bases: TGTGCCACCAGCAGGGACAGGGGTTCACCCCTCCACTTT.

Points on this clone: The sample has other DNA sequences that encode this CDR3 too. The chain joins TRBV5-1 to TRBJ2-3, with a tentative D call TRBD2 (6 bases). Germline CDR1 reads SGHRS; CDR2 reads YFSETQ. This CDR3 spans 13 amino acids. V dropped 1 base and J dropped 3 bases, with 6 bases sitting between them. In nucleotides, the CDR3 is TGCGCCAGCAGCTTGAGCGGGACAGATACGCAGTATTTT. Translation gives CASSLSGTDTQYF.

The chain is built from TRBV18 and TRBJ1-3, with a weak D call TRBD1 (5 bases). Trimming cost V 3 bases and J 5 bases, with 11 bases left between them. Germline CDR1 KGHSH, CDR2 LQKENI. CDR3 length equals 14 residues. The CDR3 sequence is CASSPLGRRNTIYF. Here the CDR3 DNA reads TGTGCCAGCTCACCTTTGGGGCGAAGAAACACCATATATTTT.

This clone has only one observation. The chain recombines TRBV10-3 with TRBJ2-7; perhaps TRBD1 as D (6 bases). The CDR3 loop spans 15 amino acids. Germline V gives CDR1 ENHRY, CDR2 SYGVKD. V was cut by 8 bases and J by 7 bases, with 24 bases left in between. The CDR3 DNA reads TGTGCCATCGCCGGGCAGGGGTCCCTTAAGGAAGAGCAGTACTTC. This encodes CAIAGQGSLKEEQYF.

The V and J genes are TRBV7-9 and TRBJ1-6; D remains ambiguous. V shed 7 bases and J shed 0 bases, with 7 bases lying between them. CDR3 length: 14 amino acids. CDR1 SEHNR and CDR2 FQNEAQ come from the germline V gene (reference sequence). The DNA of the CDR3 is TGTGCCAGCATCTCGAGCTCCTATAATTCACCCCTCCACTTT. The encoded protein is CASISSSYNSPLHF.

The genes are TRBV20-1 and TRBJ2-7; maybe TRBD1 (6 bases). Germline V gene data show CDR1 as DFQATT and CDR2 as SNEGSKA (reference sequence). The V and J ends lost 7 bases and 4 bases respectively, with 11 bases between them. CDR3 length: 11 residues. The CDR3 nucleotides read TGCAGTGTTGGGGACACTTACGAGCAGTACTTC. Protein: CSVGDTYEQYF.

The chain employs TRBV6-2 or TRBV6-3 and TRBJ2-7; tentative D call: TRBD1 (5 bases). Germline CDR1 and CDR2: MNHEY and SVGEGT. V dropped 4 bases and J dropped 4 bases, with 11 bases sitting between them. CDR3 length: 13 amino acids. The CDR3 nucleotides are TGTGCCAGCAGTTTCAGGGTATGGTACGAGCAGTACTTC. Residues: CASSFRVWYEQYF.

This clone showed up just a few times. The chain links TRBV5-1 to TRBJ2-7, with D possibly matching TRBD1 (7 bases). CDR1 SGHRS and CDR2 YFSETQ come from the germline V gene. The V end was cut by 4 bases, the J end by 7 bases, with 18 bases between. The CDR3 length is 14 residues. In DNA, the CDR3 is TGCGCCAGCAGCCAGAGGACAGGCGCGGGGGAGCAGTACTTC. Protein: CASSQRTGAGEQYF. The entire variable domain, with the rest obtained from reference TRBV5-1 and TRBJ2-7, is as follows: KAGVTQTPRYLIKTRGQQVTLSCSPISGHRSVSWYQQTPGQGLQFLFEYFSETQRNKGNFPGRFSGRQFSNSRSEMNVSTLELGDSALYLCASSQRTGAGEQYFGPGTRLTVT.

The rearrangement joins TRBV6-5 to TRBJ2-7, with D perhaps matching TRBD2 (6 bases). The length of the CDR3 is 15 residues. V was pared by 2 bases and J by 3 bases, with 14 bases between. CDR1 and CDR2 from the germline V gene are MNHEY and SVGAGI. Written as DNA, the CDR3 is TGTGCCAGCAGTTACCCGGTGGGTAGCGGCTACGAGCAGTACTTC. Protein sequence: CASSYPVGSGYEQYF.